This T cell receptor beta chain was observed in a study of cytomegalovirus exposure and HLA in healthy donors. Study at large: A prior analysis found some 110 million unique TCR beta sequences from 150 million to 200 million T cells.

The CDR3 runs 14 residues. V was pared by 2 bases and J by 1 base, with 8 bases between. Germline V CDR1 and CDR2: MDHEN, SYDVKM. In the case of this clone: Its target is not known.

Overall study findings and caveats: Certain sequence variants were highly shared and formed a cluster, and this cluster was likely a sequencing artifact. Reportedly, diagnosis of cytomegalovirus status by the classifier showed high specificity and sensitivity.

Vbeta (60) and Jbeta (13) primers were used in the PCR. Sequenced by immunoSEQ multiplex PCR; TCRdb stores in-frame clones only, minus some. The table shows roughly 130,000 clones, with approximately 80% occurring only once. The chain is built from TRBV28 and TRBJ1-1; D is undetermined. This clonotype was sampled from a man between 18 and 35 years old in good health and CMV-seronegative. Material: PBMCs. In DNA, the CDR3 is TGTGCCAGCAGTTTACTACCGTCGAACACTGAAGCTTTCTTT. It encodes CASSLLPSNTEAFF.